The subject of this entry is one T cell receptor (beta chain). Germline assignment: CDR1 KGHSY and CDR2 FQNENV. The CDR3 is 16 residues long. After removal of 4 bases from V and 9 bases from J, the junction contained 12 bases not matched to a gene. The data belong to a study of blood T cell repertoires in COVID-19. Profiling relied on immunoSEQ multiplex PCR, and the TCRdb table lists in-frame clones only, not all of them. The sample includes 130,000 or so clones, about 80% of them seen just once. This TCR came from a woman aged 80 or over with acute or convalescent COVID-19. V and J are TRBV16 and TRBJ1-4; 9 bases fit TRBD1. The sample comprised peripheral blood. The CDR3: CASSLKSGTGRKKLFF. The DNA for the CDR3 is TGTGCCAGCAGCCTAAAATCCGGGACAGGGCGTAAAAAACTGTTTTTT.